A selection of T cell receptor beta chains follows, all from one sample in a study of cytomegalovirus exposure and HLA in healthy donors. The protocol was immunoSEQ multiplex PCR, while the TCRdb copy is restricted to in-frame clones and leaves out a portion. Here the sample spans tens of thousands of clones, 94% being singletons. Sequenced sample: PBMCs. The receptors shown here come from a woman aged 18-29 years in good health and CMV-seropositive. Each CDR3 is given with its conserved first and last residue. Fields, in order: V gene, D gene, clone size, J gene, CDR3 protein, CDR3 DNA. The D gene is left open where the match is weak. The size entry is marked missing in some rows and otherwise reads once, few, many or a size class.

V gene: TRBV7-2
D gene: TRBD1
clone size: -
J gene: TRBJ2-7
CDR3 protein: CASSTRQGFGEQYF
CDR3 DNA: TGTGCCAGCAGTACTAGACAGGGGTTTGGCGAGCAGTACTTC

V gene: TRBV28
D gene: -
clone size: few
J gene: TRBJ1-2
CDR3 protein: CASSTDTPKGGYTF
CDR3 DNA: TGTGCCAGCAGCACGGACACACCGAAGGGTGGCTACACCTTC

V gene: TRBV14
D gene: TRBD1
clone size: -
J gene: TRBJ2-1
CDR3 protein: CASSQDFGATGGSYNEQFF
CDR3 DNA: TGTGCCAGCAGCCAAGATTTTGGGGCCACAGGGGGCTCCTACAATGAGCAGTTCTTC

V gene: TRBV27
D gene: -
clone size: -
J gene: TRBJ2-7
CDR3 protein: CASSLLGLGEQYF
CDR3 DNA: TGTGCCAGCAGTTTACTGGGGCTCGGCGAGCAGTACTTC

V gene: TRBV28
D gene: TRBD1
clone size: -
J gene: TRBJ1-4
CDR3 protein: CASRQTGDGEKLFF
CDR3 DNA: TGTGCCAGCAGGCAGACAGGGGATGGTGAAAAACTGTTTTTT

V gene: TRBV9
D gene: -
clone size: -
J gene: TRBJ1-2
CDR3 protein: CASSVNSGVRYGYTF
CDR3 DNA: TGTGCCAGCAGCGTTAATTCAGGGGTGCGCTATGGCTACACCTTC

V gene: TRBV7-2
D gene: -
clone size: -
J gene: TRBJ2-3
CDR3 protein: CASSLAQGDTQYF
CDR3 DNA: TGTGCCAGCAGCCTGGCGCAGGGAGATACGCAGTATTTT

V gene: TRBV11-1
D gene: TRBD2
clone size: -
J gene: TRBJ2-1
CDR3 protein: CASTQEAGSYNEQFF
CDR3 DNA: TGTGCCAGCACCCAAGAAGCGGGGAGCTACAATGAGCAGTTCTTC

V gene: TRBV5-6
D gene: TRBD1
clone size: -
J gene: TRBJ1-4
CDR3 protein: CASSSQGAWSEKLFF
CDR3 DNA: TGTGCCAGCAGCTCGCAGGGGGCGTGGAGTGAAAAACTGTTTTTT

V gene: TRBV28
D gene: -
clone size: -
J gene: TRBJ1-4
CDR3 protein: CASSSRRGDEKLFF
CDR3 DNA: TGTGCCAGCAGTTCCCGCAGGGGAGATGAAAAACTGTTTTTT

V gene: TRBV5-1
D gene: -
clone size: -
J gene: TRBJ1-1
CDR3 protein: CASSLQAGYTEAFF
CDR3 DNA: TGCGCCAGCAGCTTGCAGGCGGGGTATACTGAAGCTTTCTTT

V gene: TRBV12-5
D gene: TRBD1
clone size: -
J gene: TRBJ2-3
CDR3 protein: CASAQTGGTTDTQYF
CDR3 DNA: TGTGCTAGTGCCCAGACAGGGGGTACCACAGATACGCAGTATTTT

V gene: TRBV7-3
D gene: -
clone size: -
J gene: TRBJ2-3
CDR3 protein: CASRPSGTDTQYF
CDR3 DNA: TGTGCCAGCCGTCCTAGTGGGACAGATACGCAGTATTTT

V gene: TRBV4-1
D gene: -
clone size: -
J gene: TRBJ1-2
CDR3 protein: CASSQGGTTNYGYTF
CDR3 DNA: TGCGCCAGCAGCCAAGGGGGCACCACGAACTATGGCTACACCTTC